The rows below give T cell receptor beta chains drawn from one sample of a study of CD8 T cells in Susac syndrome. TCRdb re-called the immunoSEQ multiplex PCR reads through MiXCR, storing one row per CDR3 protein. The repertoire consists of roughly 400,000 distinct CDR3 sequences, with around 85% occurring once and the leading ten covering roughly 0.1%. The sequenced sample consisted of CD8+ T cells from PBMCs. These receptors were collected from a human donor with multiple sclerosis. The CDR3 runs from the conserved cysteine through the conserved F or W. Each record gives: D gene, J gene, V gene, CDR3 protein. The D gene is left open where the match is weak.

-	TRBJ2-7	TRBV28	CASSSATTDHYEQYF
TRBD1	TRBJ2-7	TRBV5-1	CASSPRDRGNEQYF
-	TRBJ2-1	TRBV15	CATSRDVRTYNEQFF
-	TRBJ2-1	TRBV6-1	CAGSGGDFYNEQFF
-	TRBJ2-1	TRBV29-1	CSVESRLGYNEQFF
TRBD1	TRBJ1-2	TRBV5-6	CASSLVRAGTGYNYGYTF
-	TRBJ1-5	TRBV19	CASSIFSGSNQPQHF
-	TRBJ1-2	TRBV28	CATPLAANYGYTF
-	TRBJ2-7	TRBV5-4	CASSLDRLEQYF
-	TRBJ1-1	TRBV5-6	CASSLGVVPWVNTEAFF
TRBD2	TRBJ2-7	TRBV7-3	CASSLYSGRAYEQYF
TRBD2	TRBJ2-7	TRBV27	CASSRTSLEYEQYF
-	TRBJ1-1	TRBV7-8	CASSPNRDGSEAFF
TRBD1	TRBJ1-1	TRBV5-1	CASTRAGGAKTEAFF
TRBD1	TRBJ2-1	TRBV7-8	CASSPGTGVLTEQFF
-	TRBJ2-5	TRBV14	CASSRAQGYQETQYF
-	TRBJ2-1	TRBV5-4	CASSSSNNEQFF
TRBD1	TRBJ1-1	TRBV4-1	CASSQVTGGVTEAFF
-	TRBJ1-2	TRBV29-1	CSAEGDNYGYTF
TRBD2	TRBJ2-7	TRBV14	CASSLISGGAYEQYF
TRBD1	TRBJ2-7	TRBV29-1	CSVDSDRGYEQYF
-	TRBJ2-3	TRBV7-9	CASSPPGLAGDTQYF